This T cell receptor beta chain was observed in a study of STAT5B mutations in CD4+ large granular lymphocyte leukemia. Germline CDR1 reads SGHAT; CDR2 reads FQNNGV. The CDR3 has 16 amino acids. V lost 1 base to trimming and J lost 3 bases; unmatched junction nucleotides: 5. Buffy coats from healthy blood donors served as controls. Comments on this clone: Its antigen is as yet unknown.

Some clones are missing from TCRdb's copy, which holds only in-frame ones; the method was immunoSEQ multiplex PCR. Altogether fewer than 30,000 clones are present, around 72% being singletons, with the ten largest covering 0.9% to 1.2%. Whole-study findings and limits: No patients shared main leukemic clonotypes, though roughly 25% appeared at low frequency elsewhere. TRBV06-family usage was enriched in top patient clones (8/27) versus controls (2/35). Patient CD4-sorted repertoires stayed more clonal than healthy ones after leukemic-clone removal.

Sequences were obtained from CD4+ T cells from blood buffy coats. This chain links TRBV11-2 with TRBJ2-3; 9 bases align to TRBD2. The receptor was isolated from a human donor in good health. In nucleotides, the CDR3 is TGTGCCAGCAGCTTAGGCGGGGGGGCCGGTACAGATACGCAGTATTTT. Protein sequence: CASSLGGGAGTDTQYF.